The subject of this entry is one T cell receptor (beta chain). Since a much larger clone is just one base distant, this may be a read error. V lost 4 bases to trimming and J lost 6 bases; unmatched junction nucleotides: 11. The CDR3 extends over 15 amino acids. Germline CDR1 SGHVS, CDR2 FQNEAQ. This sample is drawn from a study of T cells in Graves' hyperthyroidism and ophthalmopathy. Using RNA transcripts as the source, TCR beta CDR3 regions were amplified. Initially, a first-round RT-PCR of the TCR CDR3 employed the HTBI primer set. TCRdb redid the calling of the multiplex PCR reads with MiXCR, one entry per CDR3 protein. Counted here are over 500,000 distinct CDR3 sequences, about 16% occurring once; the ten biggest clones make up around 28%. Fresh peripheral blood, 10 ml, was the source of the PBMCs.

V is TRBV7-8 and J is TRBJ2-7; TRBD2 matches 8 bases. Sequencing was performed on blood. This receptor was taken from a woman aged 25 to 39 with Graves' ophthalmopathy. CDR3 nucleotides: TGTGCCAGCAGCTCCTCTCTAGCGGGTAGGGGCGAGCAGTACTTC. This encodes CASSSSLAGRGEQYF.